This T cell receptor beta chain comes out of a study of cytomegalovirus exposure and HLA in healthy donors. As regards this clone: The antigen is unknown.

Germline V gene lookup returns CDR1 LGHNA and CDR2 YNFKEQ. The CDR3 runs to 19 residues. V gave up 1 base and J gave up 0 bases; unmatched junction bases: 11. Study-level results: Cytomegalovirus status was reportedly diagnosed by the classifier with high sensitivity and specificity. Later analysis associated a missense DCLRE1C variant with TCR beta V- and J-gene trimming. In a later analysis, most CMV-associated TCR beta chains appeared HLA-restricted. The authors enumerated some 170 TCR beta chains as linked to cytomegalovirus.

Use of 60 Vbeta and 13 Jbeta primers characterized the PCR. Some clones are missing from TCRdb's copy, which holds only in-frame ones; the method was immunoSEQ multiplex PCR. The table lists 200,000 to 250,000 clones, roughly 80% of them singletons. The sequence came from a girl aged 2-10 years in good health and CMV-seronegative. The genes are TRBV4-2 and TRBJ2-3; 9 bases map to TRBD2. Sequencing was carried out using PBMCs. CDR3 sequence: CASSQAALLAGVSTDTQYF. The DNA for the CDR3 is TGTGCCAGCAGCCAAGCAGCTTTATTAGCGGGGGTTAGCACAGATACGCAGTATTTT.